The 18 T cell receptor beta chains given below trace back to one sample, sequenced in a study of blood T cell repertoires in COVID-19 (dated by TCRdb to between 2020 and 2021). Libraries were made using the immunoSEQ multiplex PCR assay. The clones in this table, taken by TCRdb from immuneACCESS, are in-frame only. Not every clone is retained; where verified, under half of the shortfall comes from an unresolved V gene, and the cause of the rest is unknown. In this sample the table shows 150,000 to 200,000 clones, approximately 86% of which occur a single time. The biggest ten clones account for roughly 2.4% of the sample. The source material was peripheral blood. Receptors were obtained from an elderly woman with COVID-19, enrolled during active disease.

The chain joins TRBV28 to TRBJ1-1; the D is unclear. The CDR3 runs to 14 residues. Per germline, CDR1 MDHEN and CDR2 SYDVKM. V shed 1 base and J shed 8 bases, with 14 bases lying between them. The CDR3 here is CASSLFGGITEAFF. For the CDR3, the DNA is TGTGCCAGCAGTTTATTCGGAGGGATCACAGAAGCTTTCTTT.

This chain uses TRBV9 with TRBJ2-2; 8 bases fit TRBD1. After removal of 0 bases from V and 5 bases from J, the junction contained 3 bases not matched to a gene. Germline V CDR1 and CDR2: SGDLS, YYNGEE. CDR3 size: 15 residues. The DNA of the CDR3 is TGTGCCAGCAGCGTAGAAACAGGGGGAACCGGGGAGCTGTTTTTT. Translated: CASSVETGGTGELFF. Variable domain in full (rest from reference TRBV9 and TRBJ2-2): DSGVTQTPKHLITATGQRVTLRCSPRSGDLSVYWYQQSLDQGLQFLIQYYNGEERAKGNILERFSAQQFPDLHSELNLSSLELGDSALYFCASSVETGGTGELFFGEGSRLTVL.

With regard to this clone: Other DNA variants within this sample encode the same CDR3. V gene TRBV9 combines with J gene TRBJ2-3; D is unclear. Trimming stripped 4 bases from V and 2 bases from J, with 5 bases between. Germline lookup yields CDR1 SGDLS and CDR2 YYNGEE. The CDR3 consists of 12 residues. The CDR3 region is CASSPSTDTQYF. As DNA, the CDR3 is TGTGCCAGCAGCCCATCCACAGATACGCAGTATTTT.

The V and J genes are TRBV7-9 and TRBJ2-6; the D gene is possibly TRBD1 (5 bases). Trimming stripped 5 bases from V and 0 bases from J, with 14 bases between. The CDR3 is 17 residues long. Germline V lookup: CDR1 SEHNR, CDR2 FQNEAQ (reference sequence). Here the CDR3 reads CASSDNYRRSGANVLTF. DNA of the CDR3: TGTGCCAGCAGCGATAACTACAGGCGCTCTGGGGCCAACGTCCTGACTTTC.

The CDR3 coding sequence is TGTGCCCTCGGGGGGGTAGAGGAGACCCAGTACTTC. Its protein is CALGGVEETQYF. The chain links TRBV7-6 to TRBJ2-5, with TRBD2 identical over 8 bases. The CDR3 is 12 amino acids. V was pared by 11 bases and J by 5 bases, with 7 bases of the junction left unmatched. Germline V gene sequence: CDR1 SGHVS, CDR2 FNYEAQ.

This clone turned up a few times. The rearrangement links TRBV4-1 to TRBJ1-2; D possibly corresponds to TRBD1 (5 bases). The length of the CDR3 is 17 residues. Trimming removed 1 base from V and 3 bases from J, with 18 bases in between. The germline V gene has CDR1 MGHRA and CDR2 YSYEKL. The CDR3 protein is CASSQGPGQGFHYGYTF. For the CDR3, the DNA is TGCGCCAGCAGCCAAGGCCCAGGGCAGGGATTTCACTATGGCTACACCTTC.

The J gene is TRBJ2-7, the V gene TRBV7-2, with D perhaps matching TRBD2 (6 bases). Per germline, CDR1 SGHTA and CDR2 FQGNSA. V was trimmed by 5 bases and J by 4 bases, leaving 15 bases between them. CDR3 size: 14 residues. The DNA for the CDR3 is TGTGCCAGCAGCCGCCCGGAGGGCCGATACGAGCAGTACTTC. Translation: CASSRPEGRYEQYF. The entire variable domain, with the rest obtained from reference TRBV7-2 and TRBJ2-7, is as follows: GAGVSQSPSNKVTEKGKDVELRCDPISGHTALYWYRQSLGQGLEFLIYFQGNSAPDKSGLPSDRFSAERTGGSVSTLTIQRTQQEDSAVYLCASSRPEGRYEQYFGPGTRLTVT.

This clone has only a few counts. This chain uses TRBV25-1 with TRBJ2-2; 10 bases match TRBD1. Germline CDR1 MGHDK, CDR2 SYGVNS. The CDR3 has 13 amino acids. The trim removed 7 bases at V and 6 bases at J, leaving 2 bases unmatched. The chain's CDR3 is CASTGTGAGELFF. The CDR3 DNA follows: TGTGCCAGCACCGGGACAGGGGCCGGGGAGCTGTTTTTT.

The J gene is TRBJ1-1, the V gene TRBV28; TRBD1 agrees at 9 bases. CDR1 is MDHEN, CDR2 SYDVKM, per germline. The CDR3 totals 15 residues. The ends lost 10 bases at V and 0 bases at J; junction bases unmatched: 9. Here the CDR3 DNA reads TGTGCCACCAGACCGACAGGGGGGATGAACACTGAAGCTTTCTTT. Protein sequence: CATRPTGGMNTEAFF.

The DNA of the CDR3 is TGTGCCAGCACCGAGGGGGGGCTAGCGGGAGGAGGTGAGCAGTTCTTC. Translating gives CASTEGGLAGGGEQFF. J is TRBJ2-1 and V is TRBV28; 11 nucleotides align to TRBD2. This CDR3 is 16 amino acids long. CDR1 MDHEN and CDR2 SYDVKM come from the germline V gene. After removal of 7 bases from V and 9 bases from J, the junction contained 14 bases not matched to a gene.

The chain carries TRBV4-3 and TRBJ2-3; 12 bases agree with TRBD2. J lost 6 bases, V lost 0 bases, and 4 bases had no gene match. CDR3 size: 16 residues. CDR1 is LGHNA and CDR2 is YSLEER in the germline V gene. The CDR3 protein is CASSQELAGGFDTQYF. CDR3 nucleotides: TGCGCCAGCAGCCAAGAACTAGCGGGAGGTTTCGATACGCAGTATTTT.

V is TRBV6-2 or TRBV6-3 and J is TRBJ2-2; D gene ambiguous. Between the trimmed V and J ends, which lost 4 bases and 4 bases, there was a span of 7 bases. The CDR3 contains 13 residues. CDR1 and CDR2 from the germline V gene are MNHEY and SVGEGT. CDR3 sequence reads: CASSLSPTGELFF. In nucleotides, the CDR3 is TGTGCCAGCAGTTTGAGCCCCACCGGGGAGCTGTTTTTT.

The rearrangement joins TRBV11-2 to TRBJ2-7, with TRBD1 as a possible D gene (5 bases). Germline loops: CDR1 SGHAT, CDR2 FQNNGV. V dropped 5 bases and J dropped 5 bases, with 22 bases sitting between them. The CDR3 loop spans 16 amino acids. This CDR3 reads CASSRIQGLGWNEQYF. CDR3 sequence (DNA): TGTGCCAGCAGCCGAATTCAGGGTTTGGGTTGGAACGAGCAGTACTTC.

The count of this clone is one. The rearrangement uses TRBV19 and TRBJ1-4; D is perhaps TRBD1 (5 bases). Germline CDR1 and CDR2: LNHDA and SQIVND (reference sequence). The length of the CDR3 is 14 residues. Trimming cost V 3 bases and J 7 bases, with 12 bases left between them. CDR3: CASSIAGIGEKLFF. The CDR3 coding sequence is TGTGCCAGTAGTATCGCAGGGATTGGTGAAAAACTGTTTTTT.

V and J are TRBV19 and TRBJ1-6; no definite D call. The V end lost 5 bases, the J end lost 7 bases, and 15 bases lay between the germline ends. The CDR3 covers 15 residues. CDR1 is LNHDA and CDR2 is SQIVND in the germline V gene (reference sequence). The CDR3 DNA sequence: TGTGCCAGTAGTCGGTCGGCAGGCGTAAATTCACCCCTCCACTTT. This codes for CASSRSAGVNSPLHF.

The rearrangement links TRBV3-1 (or the pseudogene TRBV3-2) to TRBJ2-5, with TRBD2 matching over 9 bases. V was clipped by 0 bases and J by 1 base; unmatched bases: 6. Looked up from germline, CDR1 is LGHDT and CDR2 is YNNKEL (reference sequence). The CDR3 has 17 residues. CDR3 loop: CASSQELREGGQETQYF. The DNA for the CDR3 is TGTGCCAGCAGCCAAGAATTGCGGGAGGGCGGCCAAGAGACCCAGTACTTC.

The chain recombines TRBV5-5 with TRBJ2-4; 12 bases match TRBD2. CDR3 length: 16 residues. The V segment lost 3 bases and the J segment 0 bases; nucleotides outside the gene matches: 1. Looked up from germline, CDR1 is SGHKS and CDR2 is YYEKEE (reference sequence). The CDR3 nucleotides are TGTGCCAGCAGCTGGGGACTAGCGGGAGCCAAAAACATTCAGTACTTC. This sequence encodes CASSWGLAGAKNIQYF. Full variable domain (outside the CDR3, taken from reference TRBV5-5 and TRBJ2-4): DAGVTQSPTHLIKTRGQQVTLRCSPISGHKSVSWYQQVLGQGPQFIFQYYEKEERGRGNFPDRFSARQFPNYSSELNVNALLLGDSALYLCASSWGLAGAKNIQYFGAGTRLSVL.

This clone was counted only a few times. The J gene is TRBJ2-1, the V gene TRBV3-1 (or the pseudogene TRBV3-2), with D perhaps matching TRBD2 (6 bases). V was shortened by 4 bases and J by 6 bases, with 16 bases between the two germline ends. Germline loops: CDR1 LGHDT, CDR2 YNNKEL (reference sequence). The CDR3 contains 15 residues. CDR3: CASSPMDWGVNEQFF. Here the CDR3 DNA reads TGTGCCAGCAGCCCTATGGACTGGGGGGTCAATGAGCAGTTCTTC.